The 18 T cell receptor beta chains below come from one sample, sequenced in a study of T cells in Graves' hyperthyroidism and ophthalmopathy. Using RNA transcripts as the source, TCR beta CDR3 regions were amplified. The TCR CDR3 first-round RT-PCR relied on the HTBI primer set. TCRdb processed the multiplex PCR reads anew with MiXCR; each CDR3 protein has one entry. The sample records fewer than 750,000 distinct CDR3 sequences, about 14% being singletons. Sequenced material: blood. Every receptor here comes from a woman in her forties or fifties with Graves' ophthalmopathy.

In DNA, the CDR3 is TGTGCCAGCAGCCCACGGGAAGCGGGATCAGCAGATACGCAGTATTTT. Amino acid sequence: CASSPREAGSADTQYF. V gene TRBV11-1 combines with J gene TRBJ2-3; 7 nucleotides align to TRBD2. Per germline, CDR1 SGHAT and CDR2 FQDESV (reference sequence). V was clipped by 5 bases and J by 4 bases; unmatched bases: 12. This CDR3 comprises 16 residues.

In its sample, this clonotype was seen many times. This rearrangement joins TRBV18 to TRBJ1-1, with D possibly being TRBD1 (6 bases). V lost 2 bases to trimming and J lost 11 bases, with 12 bases between them. CDR1 and CDR2 (germline): KGHSH, LQKENI. The CDR3 loop spans 12 amino acids. The CDR3 sequence: CASSPLGAEAFF. CDR3 DNA: TGTGCCAGCTCACCATTGGGGGCCGAGGCTTTCTTT. The full variable domain, completed using reference TRBV18 and TRBJ1-1, is NAGVMQNPRHLVRRRGQEARLRCSPMKGHSHVYWYRQLPEEGLKFMVYLQKENIIDESGMPKERFSAEFPKEGPSILRIQQVVRGDSAAYFCASSPLGAEAFFGQGTRLTVV.

This clonotype was counted between two and nine times. This sequence joins TRBV19 and TRBJ2-7; 8 nucleotides agree with TRBD2. CDR1 is LNHDA, CDR2 SQIVND, per germline (reference sequence). With V trimmed by 6 bases and J by 2 bases, 3 bases remained unmatched. The CDR3 runs 13 residues. The CDR3 DNA reads TGTGCCAGTAGCGGGAGGGCCACCTACGAGCAGTACTTC. Translation gives CASSGRATYEQYF.

The rearrangement links TRBV27 to TRBJ1-2; 9 positions agree with TRBD1. Germline CDR1 reads MNHEY; CDR2 reads SMNVEV (reference sequence). CDR3 length: 16 residues. Trimming removed 4 bases from V and 4 bases from J; junction bases left unmatched: 10. The CDR3 is CASSSMVGTGTYGYTF. CDR3 coding DNA: TGTGCCAGCAGTTCAATGGTTGGGACAGGGACCTATGGCTACACCTTC.

Many counts were recorded for this clonotype. This rearrangement joins TRBV11-2 to TRBJ2-1; TRBD2 might be the D (5 bases). This CDR3 region has 18 residues. Trimming stripped 1 base from V and 7 bases from J, with 23 bases between. The germline CDR1 and CDR2 sequences are SGHAT and FQNNGV. The CDR3 protein is CASSLGRGVSTSGNEQFF. The CDR3 DNA follows: TGTGCCAGCAGCTTAGGGCGCGGTGTCTCGACGAGCGGTAATGAGCAGTTCTTC.

The rearrangement joins TRBV6-1 to TRBJ1-3; D gene ambiguous. Germline V gene lookup returns CDR1 MNHNS and CDR2 SASEGT. Trimming pared 5 bases from V and 2 bases from J, leaving 22 bases between. The length of the CDR3 is 18 residues. The CDR3 sequence is CASSPGGSLLGTGNTIYF. The CDR3 nucleotides read TGTGCCAGCAGTCCCGGAGGGAGCTTACTGGGGACTGGAAACACCATATATTTT.

This clonotype was seen ten or more times. The chain joins TRBV4-2 to TRBJ2-5; tentatively, D is TRBD2 (5 bases). The CDR3 covers 15 residues. CDR1 and CDR2 from the germline V gene are LGHNA and YNFKEQ. The ends were cut back, 1 base at V and 5 bases at J, with 14 bases in the middle. The CDR3 DNA follows: TGTGCCAGCAGCCAAGGGGATGAGCGGCGGGAGACCCAGTACTTC. Protein sequence: CASSQGDERRETQYF.

This clonotype was counted only a few times. CDR3 in DNA: TGTGCCAGCAGTTACTCGCTTTTTCCGGAGGGGGCTTTCTTT. Translated: CASSYSLFPEGAFF. The chain recombines TRBV6-5 with TRBJ1-1; TRBD1 might be the D (5 bases). CDR1 is MNHEY, CDR2 SVGAGI, per germline. The CDR3 runs 14 residues. V dropped 0 bases and J dropped 11 bases, with 16 bases sitting between them.

This clonotype showed up many times. The V and J genes are TRBV6-1 and TRBJ2-7; TRBD1 might be the D (6 bases). Germline V CDR1 and CDR2: MNHNS, SASEGT. This CDR3 comprises 13 residues. Trimming removed 6 bases at V and 6 bases at J, with 15 bases between. In DNA, the CDR3 is TGTGCCAGCAGATGGGACACCAGAAGCGAGCAGTACTTC. Protein: CASRWDTRSEQYF.

The V call is TRBV6-1, the J call TRBJ2-5; D not certain. Germline CDR1 is MNHNS and CDR2 is SASEGT. This CDR3 has 12 amino acids. Trimming shortened V by 3 bases and J by 5 bases, and 7 bases separated the two germline ends. CDR3 DNA: TGTGCCAGCAGTGATTGGAGTGAGACCCAGTACTTC. Its translation: CASSDWSETQYF.

In this sample, this clonotype turned up many times. The V and J genes are TRBV28 and TRBJ2-2; no clear D. Germline values: CDR1 MDHEN, CDR2 SYDVKM. V lost 2 bases, J lost 4 bases, and 8 bases lay in between. There are 14 residues in the CDR3. The CDR3 loop reads CASSLRVVTGELFF. The CDR3 coding sequence is TGTGCCAGCAGTTTAAGGGTTGTCACCGGGGAGCTGTTTTTT. Complete variable domain (other parts from reference TRBV28 and TRBJ2-2): DVKVTQSSRYLVKRTGEKVFLECVQDMDHENMFWYRQDPGLGLRLIYFSYDVKMKEKGDIPEGYSVSREKKERFSLILESASTNQTSMYLCASSLRVVTGELFFGEGSRLTVL.

This clonotype was counted at least ten times. This sequence joins TRBV6-2 or TRBV6-3 and TRBJ2-7; the D gene is possibly TRBD1 (5 bases). The germline V gene encodes CDR1 MNHEY and CDR2 SVGEGT. The CDR3 has 12 amino acids. The V end lost 4 bases, the J end lost 5 bases, and 9 bases lay between the germline ends. The CDR3 region is CASSSIRDEQYF. CDR3 in DNA: TGTGCCAGCAGTTCTATCAGGGACGAGCAGTACTTC.

This clonotype was seen a handful of times. This may arise from a read error, as a much more abundant clone is one base away. This sequence joins TRBV14 and TRBJ1-1; TRBD1 aligns across 9 bases. Germline values: CDR1 SGHDN, CDR2 FVKESK. V shed 8 bases and J 4 bases; nucleotides not matched to a gene: 2. CDR3 length: 12 residues. The CDR3 sequence is CASGQGSTEAFF. Written as DNA, the CDR3 is TGTGCCAGCGGACAGGGGAGCACTGAAGCTTTCTTT.

This clonotype was counted ten times or more. The chain links TRBV6-1 to TRBJ1-5, with no clear D. Trimming shortened V by 6 bases and J by 2 bases, and 8 bases separated the two germline ends. This CDR3 is 13 amino acids long. Per the germline V gene, CDR1 is MNHNS and CDR2 is SASEGT. The CDR3 sequence is CASRFTGNQPQHF. Written as DNA, the CDR3 is TGTGCCAGCAGATTCACAGGCAATCAGCCCCAGCATTTT.

The chain has TRBV28 and TRBJ2-1; 12 bases are a match to TRBD2. J was trimmed by 9 bases and V by 7 bases; bases with no gene match: 7. The CDR3 is made up of 14 amino acids. In germline, CDR1 is MDHEN, CDR2 SYDVKM. The DNA for the CDR3 is TGTGCCAGCACGGTGACTAGCGGGAGCACTGAGCAGTTCTTC. Residues: CASTVTSGSTEQFF.

This clonotype was recorded many times. The CDR3 nucleotides are TGTGCCAGCAGTCTAGCGGGAGGGCCGCCAGATACGCAGTATTTT. Amino acid sequence: CASSLAGGPPDTQYF. This chain uses TRBV28 with TRBJ2-3; TRBD2 aligns across 12 bases. V lost 5 bases, J lost 4 bases, and 4 bases stayed unmatched. Germline V gene data show CDR1 as MDHEN and CDR2 as SYDVKM. CDR3 length equals 15 residues.

This clonotype was observed many times. The chain recombines TRBV29-1 with TRBJ2-3, with TRBD1 identical over 10 bases. This CDR3 is 15 amino acids long. V was clipped by 6 bases and J by 0 bases; unmatched bases: 6. Germline V gene lookup returns CDR1 SQVTM and CDR2 ANQGSEA. The CDR3 DNA reads TGCAGCGTGGCCGGGACAGGGGTCAGCACAGATACGCAGTATTTT. Translating it yields CSVAGTGVSTDTQYF.

The J gene is TRBJ2-3, the V gene TRBV29-1, with D tentatively TRBD1 (5 bases). Deletions cut 6 bases from V and 6 bases from J, with 13 bases between. Germline loops: CDR1 SQVTM, CDR2 ANQGSEA. The CDR3 has 12 residues. CDR3 sequence: CSVIRRADTQYF. CDR3 in DNA: TGCAGCGTCATACGCAGGGCCGATACGCAGTATTTT.